This TCR beta chain originates from a study of post-analysis software for immune sequencing data. Study as a whole: Recorded disease courses covered relapsing-remitting, secondary progressive and progressive-relapsing multiple sclerosis. Some patients had no subtype annotation. Study-level points and caveats: Comparison with controls showed significantly lower normalized Chao1 diversity in multiple sclerosis patients. Comparison of patients with controls showed roughly five TRBV segments more frequent in patients, TRBV5-6, TRBV5-1 and TRBV20-1 among them.

This CDR3 has 14 amino acids. Trimming took off 2 bases at V and 2 bases at J, with 10 bases between the two ends. The V gene's germline CDR1 is ENHRY and CDR2 SYGVKD. In regard to this clonotype: No antigen is known for it.

TCR beta cDNA libraries had unique molecular identifiers. Input populations of roughly 1 to 11 million T cells gave rise to around 480,000 cDNA molecules. From the PCR reads, TCRdb called clonotypes with MiXCR, one entry per CDR3 protein. The sample lists 350,000 to 500,000 distinct CDR3 sequences; approximately 37% were seen once. The TCR sequence derives from a girl aged 2-10 years with multiple sclerosis. Sequencing was done on a sample of blood. The chain carries TRBV10-3 and TRBJ2-7; D gene uncertain. CDR3: CAISETARTYEQYF. CDR3 nucleotides: TGTGCCATCAGTGAGACCGCCAGGACCTACGAGCAGTACTTC.